This TCR gamma chain was found in a study of gamma-delta chains in newborns, infants, children. TCRdb re-called the reads via CATT. The sample lists some 500 gamma-chain clones; about 81% were seen once. Germline V gene sequence: CDR1 GITISATS, CDR2 ISYDGTV (reference sequence). The CDR3 has 27 amino acids. This clone has just one count. The source of this sequence is a child who was a newborn, infant or young child, either healthy, febrile or measles-vaccinated (not recorded which). This table probably holds off-target reads from a library built for another chain. No J gene was named, though the V gene is TRGV9. The sample here was blood, taken at baseline. CDR3 in DNA: TGTGCCTGTGATCCCCTACTGGAGGATTTAAGCTCCTGGGACACCCGACAGATGTTTTTCGAAACTGGCATCAAACTCTTC. It is translated as CACDPLLEDLSSWDTRQMFFETGIKLF.